A single TCR beta chain is shown here with its context. Germline V gene lookup returns CDR1 LNHDA and CDR2 SQIVND (reference sequence). CDR3 length equals 16 residues. With 7 bases clipped from V and 0 bases from J, the junction kept 8 bases outside the gene matches. Here immunoSEQ multiplex PCR was the method, and the copy in TCRdb shows in-frame clones only, minus some. The sample lists roughly 49,000 clones, roughly 84% occurring once. The sample belongs to a study of blood T cell repertoires in COVID-19. Sequencing used peripheral blood. J is TRBJ1-2 and V is TRBV19; TRBD1 matches 10 bases. The sequence was obtained from a man in his forties or fifties with active COVID-19. The CDR3 loop is CASIIRQGATNYGYTF. The CDR3 coding sequence is TGTGCCAGTATCATCCGACAGGGGGCTACTAACTATGGCTACACCTTC.